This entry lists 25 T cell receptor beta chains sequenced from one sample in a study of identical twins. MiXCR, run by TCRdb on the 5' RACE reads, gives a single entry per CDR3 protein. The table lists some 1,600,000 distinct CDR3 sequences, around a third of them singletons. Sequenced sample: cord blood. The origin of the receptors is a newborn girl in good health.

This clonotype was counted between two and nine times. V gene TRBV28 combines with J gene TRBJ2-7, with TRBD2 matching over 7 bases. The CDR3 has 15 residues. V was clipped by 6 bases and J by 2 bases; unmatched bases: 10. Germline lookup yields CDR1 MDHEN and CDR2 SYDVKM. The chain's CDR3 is CASRMERGSPYEQYF. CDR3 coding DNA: TGTGCCAGCAGGATGGAGCGGGGTTCCCCCTACGAGCAGTACTTC. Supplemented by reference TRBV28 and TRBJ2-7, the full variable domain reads DVKVTQSSRYLVKRTGEKVFLECVQDMDHENMFWYRQDPGLGLRLIYFSYDVKMKEKGDIPEGYSVSREKKERFSLILESASTNQTSMYLCASRMERGSPYEQYFGPGTRLTVT.

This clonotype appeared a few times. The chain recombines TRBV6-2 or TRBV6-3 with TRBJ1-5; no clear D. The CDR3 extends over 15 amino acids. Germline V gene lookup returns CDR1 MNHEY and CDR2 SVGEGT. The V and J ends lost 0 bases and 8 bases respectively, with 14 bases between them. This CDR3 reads CASSYSTSEGKPQHF. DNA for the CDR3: TGTGCCAGCAGTTACTCGACATCTGAAGGGAAGCCCCAGCATTTT.

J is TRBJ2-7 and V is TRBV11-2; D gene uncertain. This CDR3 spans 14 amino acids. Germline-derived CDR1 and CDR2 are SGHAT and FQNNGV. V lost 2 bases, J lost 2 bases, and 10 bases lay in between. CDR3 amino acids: CASSLNPLAYEQYF. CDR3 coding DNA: TGTGCCAGCAGCTTAAATCCCCTAGCCTACGAGCAGTACTTC. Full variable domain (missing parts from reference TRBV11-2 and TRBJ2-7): EAGVAQSPRYKIIEKRQSVAFWCNPISGHATLYWYQQILGQGPKLLIQFQNNGVVDDSQLPKDRFSAERLKGVDSTLKIQPAKLEDSAVYLCASSLNPLAYEQYFGPGTRLTVT.

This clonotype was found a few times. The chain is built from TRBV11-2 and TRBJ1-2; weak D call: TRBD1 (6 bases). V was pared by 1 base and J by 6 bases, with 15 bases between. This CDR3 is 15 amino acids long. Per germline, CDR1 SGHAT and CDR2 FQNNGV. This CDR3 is CASSLVFRGLNGYTF. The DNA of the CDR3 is TGTGCCAGCAGCTTAGTTTTCAGGGGATTGAATGGCTACACCTTC.

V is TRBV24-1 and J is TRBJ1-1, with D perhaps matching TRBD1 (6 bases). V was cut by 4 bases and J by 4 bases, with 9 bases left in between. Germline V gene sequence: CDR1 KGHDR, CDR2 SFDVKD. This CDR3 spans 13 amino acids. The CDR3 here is CATSDRGSTEAFF. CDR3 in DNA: TGTGCCACCAGTGACAGGGGCAGCACTGAAGCTTTCTTT.

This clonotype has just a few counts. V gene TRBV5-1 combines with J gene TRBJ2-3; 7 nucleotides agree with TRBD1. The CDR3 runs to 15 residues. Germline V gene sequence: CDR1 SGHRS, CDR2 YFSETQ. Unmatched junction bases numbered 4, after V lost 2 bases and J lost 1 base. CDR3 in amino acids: CASSFVGQGTDTQYF. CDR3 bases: TGCGCCAGCAGCTTTGTAGGACAGGGCACAGATACGCAGTATTTT.

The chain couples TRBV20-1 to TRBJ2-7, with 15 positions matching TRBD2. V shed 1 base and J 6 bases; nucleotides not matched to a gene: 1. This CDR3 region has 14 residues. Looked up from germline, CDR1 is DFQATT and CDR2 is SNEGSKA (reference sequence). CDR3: CSARGTSGGAEQYF. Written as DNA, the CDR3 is TGCAGTGCTAGAGGGACTAGCGGGGGGGCCGAGCAGTACTTC.

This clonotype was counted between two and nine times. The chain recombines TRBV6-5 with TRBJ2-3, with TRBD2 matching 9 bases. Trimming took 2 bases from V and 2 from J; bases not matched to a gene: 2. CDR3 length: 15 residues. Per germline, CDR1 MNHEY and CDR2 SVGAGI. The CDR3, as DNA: TGTGCCAGCAGTTACGCGGGAGGGTCCACAGATACGCAGTATTTT. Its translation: CASSYAGGSTDTQYF.

CDR3 in DNA: TGCAGTGCTAAACCCGACCGGGGGGACACCGGGGAGCTGTTTTTT. This gives the protein CSAKPDRGDTGELFF. The V and J genes are TRBV20-1 and TRBJ2-2, with TRBD2 identical over 7 bases. V lost 4 bases to trimming and J lost 3 bases; unmatched junction nucleotides: 8. CDR3 length: 15 residues. Germline loops: CDR1 DFQATT, CDR2 SNEGSKA (reference sequence).

CDR3 in amino acids: CASSLAGSGTSNQPQHF. CDR3 DNA sequence: TGTGCCAGCAGTTTAGCAGGATCAGGAACTAGCAATCAGCCCCAGCATTTT. This chain joins TRBV12-3 or TRBV12-4 and TRBJ1-5, with D uncertain. The V end was cut by 0 bases, the J end by 0 bases, with 12 bases between. CDR3 length: 17 residues.

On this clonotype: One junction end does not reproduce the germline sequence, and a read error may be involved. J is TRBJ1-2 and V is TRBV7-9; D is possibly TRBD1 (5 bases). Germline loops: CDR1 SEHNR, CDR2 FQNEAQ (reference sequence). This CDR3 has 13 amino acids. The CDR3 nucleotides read TGTGCCAGCAGTTGGACATCTAACTATGGCGACACCTTC. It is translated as CASSWTSNYGDTF.

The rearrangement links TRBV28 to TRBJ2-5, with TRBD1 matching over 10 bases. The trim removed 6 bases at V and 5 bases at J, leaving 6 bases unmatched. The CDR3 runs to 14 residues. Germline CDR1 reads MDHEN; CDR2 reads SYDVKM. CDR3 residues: CASSRGQGWETQYF. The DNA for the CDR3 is TGTGCCAGCAGCCGGGGACAGGGGTGGGAGACCCAGTACTTC.

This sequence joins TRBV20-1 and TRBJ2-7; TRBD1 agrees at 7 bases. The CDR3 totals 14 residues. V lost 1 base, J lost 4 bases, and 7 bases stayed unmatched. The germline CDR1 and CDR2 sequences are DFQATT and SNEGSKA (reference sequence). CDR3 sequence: CSARVDRVDYEQYF. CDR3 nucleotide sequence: TGCAGTGCTAGAGTTGACAGGGTCGATTACGAGCAGTACTTC.

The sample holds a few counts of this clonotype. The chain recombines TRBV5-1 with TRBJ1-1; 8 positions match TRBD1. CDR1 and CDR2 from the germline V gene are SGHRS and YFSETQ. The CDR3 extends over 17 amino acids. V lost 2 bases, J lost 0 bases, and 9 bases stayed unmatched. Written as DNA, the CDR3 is TGCGCCAGCAGCTTAATGGACAGGGATACAATGAACACTGAAGCTTTCTTT. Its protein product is CASSLMDRDTMNTEAFF.

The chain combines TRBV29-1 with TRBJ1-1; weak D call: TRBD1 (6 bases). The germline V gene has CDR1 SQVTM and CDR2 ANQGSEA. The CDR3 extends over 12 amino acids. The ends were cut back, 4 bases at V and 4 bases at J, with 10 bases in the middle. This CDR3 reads CSVAGAGTEAFF. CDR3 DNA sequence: TGCAGCGTTGCGGGGGCGGGCACTGAAGCTTTCTTT.

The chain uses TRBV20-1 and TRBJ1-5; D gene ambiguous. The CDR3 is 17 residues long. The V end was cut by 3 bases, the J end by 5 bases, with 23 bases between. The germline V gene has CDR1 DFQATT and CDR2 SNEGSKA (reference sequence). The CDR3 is CSASPWLAVRPYQPQHF. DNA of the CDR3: TGCAGTGCTAGCCCTTGGCTCGCAGTGAGGCCATATCAGCCCCAGCATTTT.

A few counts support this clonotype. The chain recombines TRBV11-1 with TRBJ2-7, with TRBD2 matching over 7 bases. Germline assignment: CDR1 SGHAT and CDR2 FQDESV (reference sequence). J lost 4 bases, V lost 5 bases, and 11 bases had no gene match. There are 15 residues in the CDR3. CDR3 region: CASSILANPPYEQYF. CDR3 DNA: TGTGCCAGCAGCATACTAGCGAATCCCCCTTACGAGCAGTACTTC.

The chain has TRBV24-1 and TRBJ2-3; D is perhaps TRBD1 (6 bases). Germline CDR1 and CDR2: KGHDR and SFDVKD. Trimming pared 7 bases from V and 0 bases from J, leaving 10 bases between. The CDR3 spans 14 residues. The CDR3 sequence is CATSRTVSTDTQYF. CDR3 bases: TGTGCCACCAGCCGGACAGTTAGCACAGATACGCAGTATTTT.

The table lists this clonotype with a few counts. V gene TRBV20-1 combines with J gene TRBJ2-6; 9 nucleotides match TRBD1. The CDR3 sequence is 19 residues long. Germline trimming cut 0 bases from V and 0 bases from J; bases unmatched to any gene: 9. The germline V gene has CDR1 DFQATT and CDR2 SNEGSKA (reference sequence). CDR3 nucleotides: TGCAGTGCTAGAGACACACCGGGACAGGGATACTCTGGGGCCAACGTCCTGACTTTC. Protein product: CSARDTPGQGYSGANVLTF.

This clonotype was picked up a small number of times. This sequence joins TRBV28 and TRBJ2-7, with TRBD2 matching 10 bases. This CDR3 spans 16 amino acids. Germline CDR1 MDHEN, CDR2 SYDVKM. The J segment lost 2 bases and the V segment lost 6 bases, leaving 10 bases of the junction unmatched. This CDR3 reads CASSRAGGRPPYEQYF. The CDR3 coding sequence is TGTGCCAGCAGCCGAGCGGGAGGGCGGCCCCCCTACGAGCAGTACTTC. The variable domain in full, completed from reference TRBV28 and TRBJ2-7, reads DVKVTQSSRYLVKRTGEKVFLECVQDMDHENMFWYRQDPGLGLRLIYFSYDVKMKEKGDIPEGYSVSREKKERFSLILESASTNQTSMYLCASSRAGGRPPYEQYFGPGTRLTVT.

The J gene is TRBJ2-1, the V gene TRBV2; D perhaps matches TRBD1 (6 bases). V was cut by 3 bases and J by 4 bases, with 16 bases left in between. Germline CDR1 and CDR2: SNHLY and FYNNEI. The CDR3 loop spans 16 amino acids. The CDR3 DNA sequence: TGTGCCAGCAGTGATCTAAGGGGACACCAATACAATGAGCAGTTCTTC. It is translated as CASSDLRGHQYNEQFF.

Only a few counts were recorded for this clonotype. The CDR3 DNA follows: TGTGCCAGCAGCCAAAAAGCGGGGGGGCGTTTGAATGAGCAGTTCTTC. Translating it yields CASSQKAGGRLNEQFF. The chain couples TRBV7-9 to TRBJ2-1; 10 bases fit TRBD2. Per germline, CDR1 SEHNR and CDR2 FQNEAQ (reference sequence). With V trimmed by 5 bases and J by 7 bases, 11 bases remained unmatched. CDR3 length: 16 amino acids.

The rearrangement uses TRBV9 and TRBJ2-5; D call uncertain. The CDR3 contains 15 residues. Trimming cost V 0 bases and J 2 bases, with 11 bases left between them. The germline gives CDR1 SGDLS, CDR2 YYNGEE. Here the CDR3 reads CASSVVKLPQETQYF. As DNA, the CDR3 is TGTGCCAGCAGCGTAGTAAAGTTGCCGCAAGAGACCCAGTACTTC.

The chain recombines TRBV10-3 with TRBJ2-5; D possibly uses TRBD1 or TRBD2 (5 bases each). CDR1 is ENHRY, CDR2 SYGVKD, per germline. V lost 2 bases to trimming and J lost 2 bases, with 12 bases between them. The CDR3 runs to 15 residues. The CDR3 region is CAISETGPRQETQYF. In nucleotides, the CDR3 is TGTGCCATCAGTGAGACGGGACCCCGACAAGAGACCCAGTACTTC.

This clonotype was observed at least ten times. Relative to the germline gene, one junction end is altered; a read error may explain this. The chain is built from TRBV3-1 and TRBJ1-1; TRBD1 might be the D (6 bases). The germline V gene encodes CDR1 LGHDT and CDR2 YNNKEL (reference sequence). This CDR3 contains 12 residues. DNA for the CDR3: TGCGCCAGCAGCCAAGGGGGTGGTGAAGCTTTCTTT. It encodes CASSQGGGEAFF.